The 8 T cell receptor beta chains in this list originate from one sample, sequenced in a study of Graves' ophthalmopathy and Graves' hyperthyroidism. Amplification from RNA transcripts yielded the TCR beta CDR3 regions. HTBI primers primed a first-round RT-PCR, and a second-round multiplex PCR followed. TCRdb reprocessed the multiplex PCR reads via MiXCR and lists one record per CDR3 protein. The data contain approximately 700,000 distinct CDR3 sequences, 35% to 50% of them singletons. What was sequenced was peripheral blood. All receptors derive from an adult man with Graves' ophthalmopathy.

This clonotype was found many times. This chain links TRBV7-9 with TRBJ2-7, with a weak D call TRBD1 (6 bases). Germline-derived CDR1 and CDR2 are SEHNR and FQNEAQ (reference sequence). The V end was cut by 5 bases, the J end by 5 bases, with 16 bases between. This CDR3 has 14 amino acids. The CDR3 loop reads CASSHRDKANEQYF. The CDR3 DNA reads as TGTGCCAGCAGCCACCGGGACAAGGCCAACGAGCAGTACTTC.

Regarding this clonotype: An end of the junction does not agree with germline; a read error may underlie this. The chain employs TRBV27 and TRBJ2-2; maybe TRBD2 (6 bases). Germline V lookup: CDR1 MNHEY, CDR2 SMNVEV (reference sequence). The CDR3 contains 17 residues. The CDR3 nucleotides are TGTGCCAGCAGCTTATCATCGGCTAGCGAGATCTCCGGGGAGCTGTTTTTT. Amino acid sequence: CASSLSSASEISGELFF.

This clonotype was observed at least ten times. This rearrangement joins TRBV7-8 to TRBJ2-7; the D gene is possibly TRBD1 (5 bases). The CDR3 has 12 amino acids. V lost 4 bases, J lost 3 bases, and 7 bases lay in between. Germline CDR1 SGHVS, CDR2 FQNEAQ. The CDR3 reads CASSWTSYEQYF. CDR3 nucleotide sequence: TGTGCCAGCAGCTGGACAAGCTACGAGCAGTACTTC. The whole variable domain, filled in from reference TRBV7-8 and TRBJ2-7, reads GAGVSQSPRYKVAKRGQDVALRCDPISGHVSLFWYQQALGQGPEFLTYFQNEAQLDKSGLPSDRFFAERPEGSVSTLKIQRTQQEDSAVYLCASSWTSYEQYFGPGTRLTVT.

This clonotype was counted at least ten times. The rearrangement links TRBV2 to TRBJ1-6; the match to TRBD1 covers 9 bases. This CDR3 is built from 15 residues. V trimming: 8 bases; J trimming: 1 base; junction bases outside the gene matches: 3. The germline V gene encodes CDR1 SNHLY and CDR2 FYNNEI. The CDR3 reads CASRQGGSYNSPLHF. CDR3 DNA: TGTGCCAGCCGACAGGGGGGGTCCTATAATTCACCCCTCCACTTT.

The rearrangement uses TRBV6-5 and TRBJ2-2; 8 nucleotides match TRBD1. Germline trimming cut 6 bases from V and 3 bases from J; bases unmatched to any gene: 9. The CDR3 is made up of 16 amino acids. Germline V gene sequence: CDR1 MNHEY, CDR2 SVGAGI. The CDR3 region is CASSPQGTGYTGELFF. DNA of the CDR3: TGTGCCAGCAGCCCCCAGGGGACAGGTTACACCGGGGAGCTGTTTTTT.

This clonotype was seen only a few times. The V call is TRBV4-2, the J call TRBJ2-7; D is perhaps TRBD2 (6 bases). Between the trimmed V and J ends, which lost 4 bases and 6 bases, there was a span of 19 bases. CDR3 length equals 15 residues. CDR1 and CDR2 (germline): LGHNA, YNFKEQ. The CDR3: CASSLSIGSGPEQYF. As DNA, the CDR3 is TGTGCCAGCAGCCTATCAATCGGGAGCGGCCCCGAGCAGTACTTC.

This clonotype was detected only once. The chain carries TRBV2 and TRBJ2-5; TRBD1 agrees at 8 bases. The germline V gene has CDR1 SNHLY and CDR2 FYNNEI. V gave up 4 bases and J gave up 3 bases; unmatched junction bases: 4. This CDR3 is built from 14 residues. CDR3 sequence (DNA): TGTGCCAGCAGTGCGGGACAGGCGAAAGAGACCCAGTACTTC. Translated, it gives CASSAGQAKETQYF.

This clonotype was counted a single time. It may be a read error: a sequence one base away is much more abundant. This chain connects TRBV15 to TRBJ1-5; 7 bases fit TRBD1. V was pared by 11 bases and J by 7 bases, with 11 bases of the junction left unmatched. The CDR3 extends over 13 amino acids. Germline values: CDR1 LNHNV, CDR2 YYDKDF (reference sequence). CDR3 nucleotide sequence: TGTGCCGGCACAGGGGTTTTGGGGCAGCCCCAGCATTTT. It codes for CAGTGVLGQPQHF.